This T cell receptor beta chain was captured in a study of graft-versus-host responses after intestinal transplantation. Background on the study: All recipients were transplanted with multivisceral, liver-intestinal, or isolated intestinal grafts. All of the recipients had induction that used anti-thymocyte globulin, then tacrolimus and steroids for about 3 years. General study findings and limits: Individuals who had graft-donor T cell macrochimerism had allografts that showed high graft-versus-host to host-versus-graft clonal ratios.

On this clone: Its antigen is as yet unknown.

Sequencing was performed with immunoSEQ multiplex PCR; in TCRdb, only in-frame clones are kept and a portion is missing. The sample carries around 110,000 clones, just under 95% recorded once. CDR3 size: 11 residues. V was shortened by 3 bases and J by 4 bases, with 5 bases between the two germline ends. Germline lookup yields CDR1 SGDLS and CDR2 YYNGEE. Sequenced here: unstimulated CD8+ T cells sorted from spleen or lymph node cells, sampled before transplant. The TCR comes from a human donor who was the organ donor for an intestinal transplant. The rearrangement joins TRBV9 to TRBJ2-7; D perhaps matches TRBD1 (5 bases). The CDR3 is CASSAGYEQYF. In DNA, the CDR3 is TGTGCCAGCAGCGCAGGGTACGAGCAGTACTTC.